This section outlines one TCR beta chain sequence together with its context. V lost 7 bases, J lost 6 bases, and 8 bases stayed unmatched. The CDR3 runs to 14 residues. Germline CDR1 and CDR2: MDHEN and SYDVKM. The sample comes from a study of blood T cell repertoires in COVID-19. Per the study methods: Counts of nucleated cells, estimated from reference gene primer amplification, were obtained. Here immunoSEQ multiplex PCR was the method, and the copy in TCRdb shows in-frame clones only, minus some. V, J and clone size derive from that table, while D and trimming were established from the DNA sequence. Of approximately 250,000 clones listed, approximately 87% were seen once; the top ten hold roughly 4.5%.

Sequenced material: peripheral blood. The origin of this receptor is a man aged 60 to 69 who had recovered from COVID-19. The V gene is TRBV28, the J gene TRBJ1-5; 8 bases line up with TRBD1. The CDR3 spells CASTPDRVSQPQHF. CDR3 nucleotides: TGTGCCAGCACCCCGGACAGGGTCAGTCAGCCCCAGCATTTT.